These 6 T cell receptor beta chains were all obtained from the same sample, sequenced in a study of T cells in Graves' hyperthyroidism and ophthalmopathy (dated by TCRdb to between 2018 and 2021). Library preparation employed multiplex PCR. The data were produced on an Illumina HiSeq 2000. TCR beta CDR3 regions were amplified from RNA transcripts. For the first round of RT-PCR on the TCR CDR3, the HTBI primer set was used together with the Qiagen OneStep RT-PCR kit. TCRdb reprocessed the public reads (quality trimming at Q25 with fastp, clone calling with MiXCR) and kept in-frame beta chains. Each record represents a unique CDR3 protein, reported with the most common genes and DNA among its rows. This sample gives about 360,000 distinct CDR3 sequences in total; about 12% of them show up just once. 9.2% of the sample goes to the ten largest clones. Sequences were obtained from blood. The source is a woman aged 18 to 35 with Graves' hyperthyroidism.

Ten or more counts support this clonotype. V usage is TRBV9 and J usage is TRBJ2-1; 9 nucleotides match TRBD2. This CDR3 has 18 amino acids. The junction had 23 bases not matched to a gene; V was cut back by 6 bases and J by 10 bases. Germline-derived CDR1 and CDR2 are SGDLS and YYNGEE. The CDR3 nucleotides are TGTGCCAGCACCCCCTATCCCTTGAGCGGGGGGCCTAGGGAGGAGCAGTTCTTC. Its translation is CASTPYPLSGGPREEQFF.

This clonotype appeared many times. The V call is TRBV11-2, the J call TRBJ1-4, with unresolved D. This CDR3 is built from 18 residues. CDR1 and CDR2 from the germline V gene are SGHAT and FQNNGV. V dropped 2 bases and J dropped 6 bases, with 22 bases sitting between them. The CDR3 coding sequence is TGTGCCAGCAGCTTAAGGGCACAGATCGGGCGCGGAGATGAAAAACTGTTTTTT. It specifies CASSLRAQIGRGDEKLFF.

This clonotype showed up just once. This chain uses TRBV12-3 or TRBV12-4 with TRBJ1-6; 12 bases agree with TRBD1. Trimming cost V 1 base and J 9 bases; bases outside gene matches: 4. The CDR3 is 16 residues long. The CDR3 DNA reads as TGTGCCAGCAGTTTAGGGGGGACAGGGGGCGGTTCACCCCTCCACTTT. It specifies CASSLGGTGGGSPLHF.

The table lists this clonotype with many counts. The chain has TRBV2 and TRBJ2-1, with 14 bases lining up with TRBD2. The CDR3 extends over 17 amino acids. The germline gives CDR1 SNHLY, CDR2 FYNNEI. J was trimmed by 7 bases and V by 3 bases; bases with no gene match: 8. CDR3 sequence reads: CASSDISGLAGGNEQFF. In nucleotides, the CDR3 is TGTGCCAGCAGTGACATCTCAGGACTAGCGGGGGGAAATGAGCAGTTCTTC.

This clonotype occurred a few times. The rearrangement joins TRBV5-1 to TRBJ2-7; possible D gene TRBD1, 5 bases. Germline lookup yields CDR1 SGHRS and CDR2 YFSETQ. The V end was cut by 0 bases, the J end by 3 bases, with 10 bases between. The CDR3 is 14 residues long. The CDR3 region is CASSLGPQGYEQYF. DNA for the CDR3: TGCGCCAGCAGCTTGGGCCCCCAGGGCTACGAGCAGTACTTC.

This clonotype has a count of ten or more. The rearrangement joins TRBV11-3 to TRBJ1-4; perhaps TRBD1 as D (5 bases). CDR1 SGHNT and CDR2 YENEEA come from the germline V gene. V lost 1 base and J 5 bases, leaving 5 bases between the germline ends. The length of the CDR3 is 13 residues. The CDR3 is CASSLGQNEKLFF. CDR3 coding DNA: TGTGCCAGCAGCTTAGGACAGAATGAAAAACTGTTTTTT.